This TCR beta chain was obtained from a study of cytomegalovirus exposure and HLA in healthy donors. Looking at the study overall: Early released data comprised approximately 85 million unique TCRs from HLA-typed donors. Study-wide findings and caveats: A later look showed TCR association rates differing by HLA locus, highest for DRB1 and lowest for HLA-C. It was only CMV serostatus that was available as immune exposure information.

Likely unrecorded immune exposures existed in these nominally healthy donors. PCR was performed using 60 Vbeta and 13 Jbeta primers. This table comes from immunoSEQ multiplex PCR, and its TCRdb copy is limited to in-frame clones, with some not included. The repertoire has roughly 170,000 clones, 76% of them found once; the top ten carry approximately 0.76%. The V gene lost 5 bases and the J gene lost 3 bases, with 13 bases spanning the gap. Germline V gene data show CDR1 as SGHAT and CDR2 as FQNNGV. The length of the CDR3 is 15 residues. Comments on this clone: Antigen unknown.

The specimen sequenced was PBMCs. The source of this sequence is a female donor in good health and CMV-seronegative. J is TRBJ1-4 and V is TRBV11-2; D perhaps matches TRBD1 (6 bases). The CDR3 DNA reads TGTGCCAGCAGCCCCGGGGGGGCGGCTAATGAAAAACTGTTTTTT. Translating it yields CASSPGGAANEKLFF. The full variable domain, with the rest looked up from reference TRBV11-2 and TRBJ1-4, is EAGVAQSPRYKIIEKRQSVAFWCNPISGHATLYWYQQILGQGPKLLIQFQNNGVVDDSQLPKDRFSAERLKGVDSTLKIQPAKLEDSAVYLCASSPGGAANEKLFFGSGTQLSVL.